This T cell receptor beta chain derives from a study of T-cell reconstitution after alpha-beta-depleted transplantation in children. Preparation of the TCRbeta library was carried out with unique molecular identifiers. TCRdb re-called the PCR reads through MiXCR, storing one row per CDR3 protein. The repertoire includes 330,000 or so distinct CDR3 sequences, around 10% of them detected once, and approximately 2.3% sits in the top ten. Looked up from germline, CDR1 is SGHVS and CDR2 is FQNEAQ. The CDR3 extends over 16 amino acids. The V end lost 4 bases, the J end lost 0 bases, and 13 bases lay between the germline ends.

The rearrangement links TRBV7-8 to TRBJ1-3, with D uncertain. The receptor comes from a human donor who donated a stem cell graft to a child with acute lymphoblastic leukemia. The sample consisted of PBMCs from the stem cell graft donor, taken from the stem cell graft. Here the CDR3 reads CASSSPRASSGNTIYF. DNA for the CDR3: TGTGCCAGCAGCTCCCCGAGGGCGAGCTCTGGAAACACCATATATTTT.